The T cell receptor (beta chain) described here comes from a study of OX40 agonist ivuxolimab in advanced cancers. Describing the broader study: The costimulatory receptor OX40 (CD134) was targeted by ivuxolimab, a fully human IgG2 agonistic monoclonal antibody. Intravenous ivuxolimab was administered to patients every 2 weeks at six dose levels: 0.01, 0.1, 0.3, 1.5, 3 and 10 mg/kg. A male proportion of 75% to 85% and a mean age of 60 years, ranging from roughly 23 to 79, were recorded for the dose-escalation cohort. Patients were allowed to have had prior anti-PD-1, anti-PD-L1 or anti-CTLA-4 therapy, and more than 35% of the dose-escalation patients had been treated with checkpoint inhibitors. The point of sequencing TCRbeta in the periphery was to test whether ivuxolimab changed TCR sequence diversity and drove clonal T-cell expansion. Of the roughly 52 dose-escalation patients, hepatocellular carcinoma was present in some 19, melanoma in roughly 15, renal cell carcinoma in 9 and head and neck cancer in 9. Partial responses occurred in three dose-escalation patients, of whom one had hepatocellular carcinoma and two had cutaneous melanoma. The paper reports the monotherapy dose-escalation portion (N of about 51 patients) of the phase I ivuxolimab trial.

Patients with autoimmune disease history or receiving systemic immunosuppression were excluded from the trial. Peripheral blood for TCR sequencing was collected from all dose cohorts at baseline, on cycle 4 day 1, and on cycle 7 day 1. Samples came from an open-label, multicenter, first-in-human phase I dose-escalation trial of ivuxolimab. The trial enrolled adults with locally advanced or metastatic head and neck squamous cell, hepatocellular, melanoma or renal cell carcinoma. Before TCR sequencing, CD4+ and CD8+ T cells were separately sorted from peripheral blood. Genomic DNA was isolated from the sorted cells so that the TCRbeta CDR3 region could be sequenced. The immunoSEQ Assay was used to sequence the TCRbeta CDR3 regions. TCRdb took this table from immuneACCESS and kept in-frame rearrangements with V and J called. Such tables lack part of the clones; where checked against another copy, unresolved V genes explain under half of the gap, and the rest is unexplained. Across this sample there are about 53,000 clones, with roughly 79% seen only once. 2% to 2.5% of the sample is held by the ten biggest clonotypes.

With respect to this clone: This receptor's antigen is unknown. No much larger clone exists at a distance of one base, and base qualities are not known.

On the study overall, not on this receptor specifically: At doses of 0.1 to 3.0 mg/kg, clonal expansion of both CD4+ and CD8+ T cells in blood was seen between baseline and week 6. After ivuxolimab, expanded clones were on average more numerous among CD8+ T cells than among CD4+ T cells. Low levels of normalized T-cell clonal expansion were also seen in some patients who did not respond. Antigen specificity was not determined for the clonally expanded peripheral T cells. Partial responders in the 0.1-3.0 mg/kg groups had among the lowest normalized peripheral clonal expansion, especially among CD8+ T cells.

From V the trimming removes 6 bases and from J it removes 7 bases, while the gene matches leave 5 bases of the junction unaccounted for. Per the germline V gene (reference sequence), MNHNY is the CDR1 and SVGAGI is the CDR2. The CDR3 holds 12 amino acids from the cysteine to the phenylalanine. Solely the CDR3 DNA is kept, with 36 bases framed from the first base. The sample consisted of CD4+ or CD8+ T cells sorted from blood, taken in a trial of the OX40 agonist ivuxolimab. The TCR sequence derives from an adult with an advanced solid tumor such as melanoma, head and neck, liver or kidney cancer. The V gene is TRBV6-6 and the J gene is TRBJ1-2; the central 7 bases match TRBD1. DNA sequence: TGTGCCAGCAGAGTACAGGGGCTTGGCTACACCTTC. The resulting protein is CASRVQGLGYTF.